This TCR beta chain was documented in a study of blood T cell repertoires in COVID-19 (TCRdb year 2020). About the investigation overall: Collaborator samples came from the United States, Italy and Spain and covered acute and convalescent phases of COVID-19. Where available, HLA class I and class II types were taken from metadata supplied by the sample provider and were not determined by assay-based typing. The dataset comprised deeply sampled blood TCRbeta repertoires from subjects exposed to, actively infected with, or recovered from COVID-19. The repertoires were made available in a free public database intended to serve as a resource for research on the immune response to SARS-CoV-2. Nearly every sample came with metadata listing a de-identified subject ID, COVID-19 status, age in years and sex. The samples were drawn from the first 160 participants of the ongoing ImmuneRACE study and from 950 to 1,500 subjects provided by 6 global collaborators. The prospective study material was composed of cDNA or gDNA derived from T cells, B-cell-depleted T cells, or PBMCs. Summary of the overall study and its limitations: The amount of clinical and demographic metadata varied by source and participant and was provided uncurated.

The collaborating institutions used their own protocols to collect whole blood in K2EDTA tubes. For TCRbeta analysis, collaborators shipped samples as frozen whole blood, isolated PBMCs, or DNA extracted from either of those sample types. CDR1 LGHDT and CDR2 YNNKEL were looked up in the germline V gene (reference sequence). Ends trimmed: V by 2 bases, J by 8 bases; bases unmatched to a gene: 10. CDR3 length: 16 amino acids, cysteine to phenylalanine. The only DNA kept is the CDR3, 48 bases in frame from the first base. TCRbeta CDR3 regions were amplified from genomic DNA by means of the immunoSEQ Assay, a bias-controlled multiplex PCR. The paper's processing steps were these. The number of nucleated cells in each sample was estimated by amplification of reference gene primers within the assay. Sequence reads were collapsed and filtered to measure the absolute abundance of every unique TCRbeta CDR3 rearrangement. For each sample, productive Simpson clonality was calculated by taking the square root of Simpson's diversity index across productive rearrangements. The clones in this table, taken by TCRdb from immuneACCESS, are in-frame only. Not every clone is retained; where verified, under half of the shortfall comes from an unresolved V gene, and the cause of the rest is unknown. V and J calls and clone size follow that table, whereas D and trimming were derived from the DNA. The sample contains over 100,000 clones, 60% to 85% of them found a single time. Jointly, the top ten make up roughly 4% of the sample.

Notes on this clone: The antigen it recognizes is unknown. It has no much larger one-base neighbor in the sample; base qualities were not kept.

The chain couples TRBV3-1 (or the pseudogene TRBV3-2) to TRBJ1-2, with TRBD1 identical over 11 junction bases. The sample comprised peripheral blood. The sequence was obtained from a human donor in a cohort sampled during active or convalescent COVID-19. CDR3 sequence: CASSQRPGQGARGYTF. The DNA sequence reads TGTGCCAGCAGCCAAAGACCCGGACAGGGGGCTAGAGGCTACACCTTC.